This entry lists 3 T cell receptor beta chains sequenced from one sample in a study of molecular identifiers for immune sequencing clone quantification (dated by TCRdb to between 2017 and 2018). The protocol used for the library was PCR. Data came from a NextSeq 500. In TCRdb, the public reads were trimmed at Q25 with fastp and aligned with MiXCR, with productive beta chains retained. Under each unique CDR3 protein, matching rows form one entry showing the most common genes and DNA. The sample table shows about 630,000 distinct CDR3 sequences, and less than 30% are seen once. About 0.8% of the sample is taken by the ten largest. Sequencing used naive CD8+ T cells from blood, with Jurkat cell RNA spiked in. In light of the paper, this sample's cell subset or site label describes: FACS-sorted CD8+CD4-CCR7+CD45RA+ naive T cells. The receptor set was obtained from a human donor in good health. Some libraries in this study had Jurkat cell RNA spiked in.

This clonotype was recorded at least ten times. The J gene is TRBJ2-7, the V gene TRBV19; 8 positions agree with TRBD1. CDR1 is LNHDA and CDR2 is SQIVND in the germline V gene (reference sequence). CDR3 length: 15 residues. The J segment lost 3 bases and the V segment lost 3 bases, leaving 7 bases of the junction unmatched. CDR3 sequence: CASSIGTGGDYEQYF. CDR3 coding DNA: TGTGCCAGTAGTATCGGTACAGGGGGAGACTACGAGCAGTACTTC.

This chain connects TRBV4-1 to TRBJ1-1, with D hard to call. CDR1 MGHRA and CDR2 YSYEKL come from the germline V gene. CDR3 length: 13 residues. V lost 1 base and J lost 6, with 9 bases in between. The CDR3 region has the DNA TGCGCCAGCAGCCAAGTTAACCAGCCTGAAGCTTTCTTT. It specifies CASSQVNQPEAFF.

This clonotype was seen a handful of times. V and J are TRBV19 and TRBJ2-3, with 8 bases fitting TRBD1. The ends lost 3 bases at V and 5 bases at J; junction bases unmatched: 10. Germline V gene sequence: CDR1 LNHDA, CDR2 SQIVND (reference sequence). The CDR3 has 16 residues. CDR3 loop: CASSIWAGGLEDTQYF. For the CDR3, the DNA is TGTGCCAGTAGTATCTGGGCAGGGGGCTTGGAAGATACGCAGTATTTT.